Presented here are 5 T cell receptor beta chains from one specimen sequenced in a study of blood T cell repertoires in COVID-19. Data came from immunoSEQ multiplex PCR; TCRdb stores just in-frame clones and leaves some out. The sample shows about 33,000 clones, 70% to 90% of them seen only once. The source material was peripheral blood. Source of these receptors: a human donor in a cohort sampled during active COVID-19.

The chain carries TRBV9 and TRBJ2-5, with 10 positions matching TRBD2. The V and J ends lost 4 bases and 5 bases, in that order; junction bases with no gene match: 11. The CDR3 spans 16 residues. The germline V gene has CDR1 SGDLS and CDR2 YYNGEE. CDR3 protein: CASSRSLAGVWETQYF. The CDR3 bases are TGTGCCAGCAGCCGTAGCCTAGCGGGAGTTTGGGAGACCCAGTACTTC.

The CDR3 nucleotides read TGTGCCAGCAGCTTGTTCGGGACAAGACAAGAGACCCAGTACTTC. Its translation: CASSLFGTRQETQYF. This chain uses TRBV5-5 with TRBJ2-5, with D perhaps TRBD1 (6 bases). V gave up 1 base and J gave up 2 bases, with 12 bases separating them. CDR3 length equals 15 residues. Looked up from germline, CDR1 is SGHKS and CDR2 is YYEKEE (reference sequence).

The J gene is TRBJ1-5, the V gene TRBV6-2 or TRBV6-3; 9 bases agree with TRBD1. Germline V gene lookup returns CDR1 MNHEY and CDR2 SVGEGT. The CDR3 totals 15 residues. Trimming took 4 bases from V and 4 from J; bases not matched to a gene: 5. CDR3 in amino acids: CASSWEGQGNQPQHF. CDR3 nucleotide sequence: TGTGCCAGCAGTTGGGAGGGACAGGGTAATCAGCCCCAGCATTTT.

DNA of the CDR3: TGTGCCAGCAGTGAGAGGACAGGGGCTTCACCCCTCCACTTT. Protein: CASSERTGASPLHF. This sequence joins TRBV6-1 and TRBJ1-6; 9 nucleotides line up with TRBD1. The CDR3 totals 14 residues. Germline trimming cut 3 bases from V and 9 bases from J; bases unmatched to any gene: 3. Per germline, CDR1 MNHNS and CDR2 SASEGT.

This clone was seen once. The rearrangement links TRBV6-5 to TRBJ2-7; possibly TRBD2 for D (6 bases). Trimming shortened V by 10 bases and J by 3 bases, and 13 bases separated the two germline ends. Germline V gene data show CDR1 as MNHEY and CDR2 as SVGAGI. This CDR3 has 12 residues. CDR3 amino acids: CATGGSLYEQYF. The CDR3 DNA follows: TGTGCCACCGGGGGTTCCCTCTACGAGCAGTACTTC.